The TCR beta chain under discussion was sequenced for a study of T cell repertoires in cytomegalovirus infection (dated by TCRdb to between 2019 and 2020). Background for the entire study: Recently identified HLA-C-restricted CMV epitopes, whose presentation resists viral immunomodulation, were targeted by peptide stimulations together with well-studied HLA-B-restricted epitopes. Because public TCR beta signatures pointed to carriage of CMV infection together with the matching HLA type, the HLA type of each donor mattered for the analysis.

According to the study, the label for this sample's treatment or condition signals: in vitro stimulation with specific CMV peptide epitopes to enrich CMV-specific T cells. This clonotype was recorded a few times. The clone's antigen remains unknown. Base qualities were left out, and no much larger clone turns up one base away. TCRdb shows the sequencer as Illumina HiSeq 1500. In TCRdb, the public reads were trimmed at Q25 with fastp and aligned with MiXCR, with productive beta chains retained. Each CDR3 protein gets just one entry, which takes the most common genes and DNA from the rows behind it. Counted in this sample were 550,000 to 700,000 distinct CDR3 sequences; 40% of them appeared once. The ten largest clones capture 48% of the sample. Trimming at the junction amounts to 5 bases on V and 1 base on J, and the germline ends lie 11 bases apart. The germline V gene gives CDR1 as SGHVS and CDR2 as FQNEAQ. The CDR3 runs 14 amino acids, cysteine and phenylalanine included. Only the CDR3 DNA stays, 42 bases, in frame from base 1.

On the study overall, not on this receptor specifically: In both this cohort and an independent cohort of approximately 350 donors, the cumulative frequency of public TCR beta family members distinguished carriers of CMV infection plus the relevant HLA type. In the ex vivo response, HLA-C-restricted CMV-specific TCR beta clonotypes were dominant, and in two of eight donors the single most frequent clonotype came from this HLA-C-restricted group.

The rearrangement joined TRBV7-8 to TRBJ2-5, with TRBD1 as a weak D call on 6 bases. The TCR sequence derives from a human donor in good health (CMV status not recorded). Some clones in this sample may be carry-over from other donors' samples. The sample was cultured PBMCs, taken from culture after CMV antigen stimulation. The CDR3 reads as follows: CASSRTGRQETQYF. Read as DNA, the sequence is TGTGCCAGCAGCAGAACAGGGCGCCAAGAGACCCAGTACTTC.